The 13 T cell receptor beta chains below come from one sample, sequenced in a study of blood T cell repertoires in COVID-19. Only in-frame clones appear in the TCRdb table, and some are missing; sequencing was by immunoSEQ multiplex PCR. The data show 250,000 or so clones, 83% seen once. Sequencing input: PBMCs or T cells enriched from blood (not recorded which). The receptors here all came from a woman aged 40 to 50 who had been exposed to COVID-19.

This chain links TRBV18 with TRBJ2-7; TRBD1 aligns across 11 bases. This CDR3 is built from 15 residues. CDR1 is KGHSH, CDR2 LQKENI, per germline. J gave up 3 bases and V 3 bases, and 4 bases lay outside the gene matches. CDR3 loop: CASSPGQGALYEQYF. CDR3 sequence (DNA): TGTGCCAGCTCACCCGGACAGGGGGCCCTCTACGAGCAGTACTTC.

This chain uses TRBV19 with TRBJ2-1; 12 nucleotides match TRBD2. The trim removed 9 bases at V and 5 bases at J, leaving 8 bases unmatched. Germline CDR1 and CDR2: LNHDA and SQIVND (reference sequence). CDR3 length: 15 residues. In DNA, the CDR3 is TGTGCCAGCTTAGGACTAGCGGGGACCAACAATGAGCAGTTCTTC. It is translated as CASLGLAGTNNEQFF.

The chain carries TRBV15 and TRBJ2-7, with 7 bases fitting TRBD2. V was clipped by 0 bases and J by 3 bases; unmatched bases: 5. Per germline, CDR1 LNHNV and CDR2 YYDKDF (reference sequence). This CDR3 is 15 amino acids long. The CDR3 nucleotides are TGTGCCACCAGCAGAGATCTGTCGGGGGGCTACGAGCAGTACTTC. This encodes CATSRDLSGGYEQYF.

This chain links TRBV7-3 with TRBJ1-2; D perhaps matches TRBD1 (5 bases). Between the trimmed V and J ends, which lost 4 bases and 3 bases, there was a span of 15 bases. The CDR3 sequence is 15 residues long. Germline CDR1 SGHTA, CDR2 FQGTGA. CDR3 DNA: TGTGCCAGCAGCTCACCGGGGGACGGGGACTATGGCTACACCTTC. This gives the protein CASSSPGDGDYGYTF.

V usage is TRBV7-8 and J usage is TRBJ2-2; 10 nucleotides align to TRBD1. CDR1 and CDR2 from the germline V gene are SGHVS and FQNEAQ. The CDR3 covers 16 residues. After removal of 5 bases from V and 6 bases from J, the junction contained 9 bases not matched to a gene. This chain's CDR3 is CASSPSRTGGAGELFF. The DNA of the CDR3 is TGTGCCAGCAGCCCCAGTAGGACAGGGGGGGCCGGGGAGCTGTTTTTT.

V is TRBV18 and J is TRBJ2-7; the D gene is possibly TRBD1 (6 bases). The CDR3 is made up of 13 amino acids. Per germline, CDR1 KGHSH and CDR2 LQKENI. The V end was cut by 1 base, the J end by 5 bases, with 9 bases between. CDR3 in DNA: TGTGCCAGCTCACCACTCAGGGGAGACGAGCAGTACTTC. Its protein product is CASSPLRGDEQYF.

The chain uses TRBV5-1 and TRBJ2-7; D perhaps matches TRBD1 (6 bases). The germline gives CDR1 SGHRS, CDR2 YFSETQ. V was clipped by 0 bases and J by 1 base, with 11 bases between them. This CDR3 comprises 15 residues. This CDR3 is CASSLEQGQSYEQYF. CDR3 nucleotides: TGCGCCAGCAGCTTGGAACAGGGCCAATCCTACGAGCAGTACTTC.

Notes on this clone: A single base separates this from a much larger clone, so it may be a read error. The chain links TRBV9 to TRBJ2-5; D remains unclear. The germline gives CDR1 SGDLS, CDR2 YYNGEE. The CDR3 is made up of 12 amino acids. Deletions cut 4 bases from V and 4 bases from J, with 8 bases between. The CDR3 bases are TGTGCCAGCAGCCCCACGGGAGAGACCCAGTACTTC. It translates to CASSPTGETQYF.

The gene calls are TRBV7-2 and TRBJ2-1, with 7 nucleotides matching TRBD1. This CDR3 is 15 amino acids long. Germline V gene lookup returns CDR1 SGHTA and CDR2 FQGNSA. V lost 5 bases, J lost 7 bases, and 11 bases stayed unmatched. The CDR3 sequence is CASSAQGPGGNEQFF. DNA for the CDR3: TGTGCCAGCAGCGCACAGGGGCCAGGTGGGAATGAGCAGTTCTTC.

This chain joins TRBV7-5 and TRBJ2-7; the table gives TRBD2 as D, unverified against the DNA. TRBV7-5 constitutes a pseudogene. The CDR3 loop spans 15 amino acids. The DNA of the CDR3 is TGTGCCAGAAGCTTAGAGGACTCGGCAACCTACGAGCAGTACTTC. This codes for CARSLEDSATYEQYF.

V is TRBV5-4 and J is TRBJ2-7; D remains unclear. The CDR3 length is 11 residues. Germline V gene data show CDR1 as SGHNT and CDR2 as YYREEE (reference sequence). V was trimmed by 0 bases and J by 7 bases, leaving 5 bases between them. In DNA, the CDR3 is TGTGCCAGCAGCTTGGGGCGGGAGCAGTACTTC. Translation: CASSLGREQYF.

DNA of the CDR3: TGTGCCAGCAGCATAGGACTAGCGGGGGTTACAGATACGCAGTATTTT. Amino acids: CASSIGLAGVTDTQYF. The gene calls are TRBV5-8 and TRBJ2-3; 13 bases agree with TRBD2. Per germline, CDR1 SGHTS and CDR2 YDEGEE. V lost 4 bases and J lost 3; bases outside the gene matches: 5. The CDR3 length is 16 residues.

J is TRBJ2-5 and V is TRBV20-1; no firm D call. Looked up from germline, CDR1 is DFQATT and CDR2 is SNEGSKA (reference sequence). V was trimmed by 6 bases and J by 5 bases, leaving 10 bases between them. The CDR3 has 11 amino acids. CDR3 nucleotides: TGCAGTGCCCTGATCGGGGAGACCCAGTACTTC. Its translation is CSALIGETQYF.